Listed below are T cell receptor beta chains from one sample, sequenced in a study of T cells after yellow fever vaccination. TCRdb ran MiXCR on the 5' RACE reads and lists one entry per CDR3 protein. The data show some 240,000 distinct CDR3 sequences, 3% to 4% seen once. Sequenced material: CD4+ T cells sorted from PBMCs, taken 10 days after the yellow fever booster vaccination. Receptors originate from a young man who received the YFV17D yellow fever vaccine. CDR3s include the opening cysteine and the closing phenylalanine or tryptophan. A D gene is named only where the DNA matches it firmly. Clone size is given for some rows only: seen once, a few or many times, or a class if the clone is expanded.

j_gene,v_gene,abundance,d_gene,CDR3nt,CDR3aa
TRBJ2-3,TRBV29-1,many,TRBD1,TGCAGCGTCAGGGGGACAGATACGCAGTATTTT,CSVRGTDTQYF
TRBJ2-3,TRBV18,.,TRBD2,TGTGCCAGCTCGCCACCCCTAGCGGGGGGCACAGATACGCAGTATTTT,CASSPPLAGGTDTQYF
TRBJ2-4,TRBV18,many,TRBD1,TGTGCCAGCTCCGGGTGGGACAGTGAAAACATTCAGTACTTC,CASSGWDSENIQYF
TRBJ2-5,TRBV7-2,once,.,TGTGCCAGCAGCCCTGGACTTCCACAAGAGACCCAGTACTTC,CASSPGLPQETQYF
TRBJ2-3,TRBV5-1,many,TRBD2,TGCGCCAGCAGCTTGCAGACTAGCGGGGGCTCAGATACGCAGTATTTT,CASSLQTSGGSDTQYF
TRBJ2-1,TRBV6-5,many,TRBD2,TGTGCCAGCAGCCACCCAGCTAGCGGGGGGGACCACCCCTATTACAATGAGCAGTTCTTC,CASSHPASGGDHPYYNEQFF
TRBJ1-5,TRBV6-1,few,TRBD1,TGTGCCAGCACCTGGGACAGGGGGGATCAGCCCCAGCATTTT,CASTWDRGDQPQHF
TRBJ1-6,TRBV4-3,few,.,TGCGCCAGCAGCCAAGATGGGCCGGGCTATAATTCACCCCTCCACTTT,CASSQDGPGYNSPLHF
TRBJ2-5,TRBV18,many,.,TGTGCCAGCTCACCAACGACAGGCCAAGAGACCCAGTACTTC,CASSPTTGQETQYF
TRBJ1-2,TRBV7-2,.,.,TGTGCCAGCAGCCCTTCATCGACCGATGGCTACACCTTC,CASSPSSTDGYTF
TRBJ1-2,TRBV20-1,few,.,TGCAGTGCTAGAGGCCAGACTAACTATGGCTACACCTTC,CSARGQTNYGYTF
TRBJ2-5,TRBV20-1,.,.,TGCAGTGCTACTGCGGGACTGGAAGAGACCCAGTACTTC,CSATAGLEETQYF
TRBJ1-6,TRBV2,.,TRBD1,TGTGCCGTACGGACAGGGCGAAATTCACCCCTCCACTTT,CAVRTGRNSPLHF
TRBJ2-5,TRBV7-9,many,.,TGTGCCAGCAGACCCCTATTAGAGACCCAGTACTTC,CASRPLLETQYF
TRBJ2-3,TRBV20-1,many,.,TGCAGTGCTATCCCCAGTGGCACAGATACGCAGTATTTT,CSAIPSGTDTQYF
TRBJ1-6,TRBV7-2,few,TRBD1,TGTGCCAGCAGCTTATTAGCAGGGGGAAATTCACCCCTCCACTTT,CASSLLAGGNSPLHF